Listed here is a single TCR beta chain. Its antigen remains unidentified. No much larger clone exists at a distance of one base, and base qualities are not known. Germline trimming amounts to 1 base on V and 2 bases on J, with 3 as the count of junction bases outside the gene matches. The CDR3 numbers 14 residues from cysteine through phenylalanine. Kept here is only the CDR3 DNA, which spans 42 bases and is read in frame from base 1. The germline V gene encodes CDR1 SQVTM and CDR2 ANQGSEA. The data derive from a study of shared clonotypes between healthy human individuals (dated by TCRdb to about 2020). Regarding the research as a whole: Two women and a few men aged 18 to 49 years were included in the cohort. To increase sequencing depth and limit assay-specific biases, different laboratories used diverse techniques to prepare libraries and sequence TCR repertoires. The study deeply sequenced blood TCR repertoires of five healthy adults to estimate repertoire size and the extent of clonotype sharing between individuals. For each donor, three plates each were used for CD4 naive and CD4 memory, two plates were used for CD8 naive, and one plate was used for CD8 memory. Each donor's leukapheresis produced roughly between roughly 0.9 and 8.9 billion PBMCs.

General findings and caveats noted by the study authors: Rarefaction of sorted-subset datasets indicated incomplete sequencing despite the large sequencing depth. About 5% of naive CD4, 3.5% of naive CD8, 2% to 2.5% of memory CD4, and 0.35% to 0.5% of memory CD8 clonotypes were shared across several donors. Because the study included only a small number of donors, the genetic and exposure-history diversity represented was limited. Based on pairwise subsampling, the degree of clonotype sharing among donors was expected to be affected by sequencing depth. Larger estimated clonotype richness was generally found for naive subsets than for memory subsets. Compared with non-shared clonotypes, the clonotypes found in all four sorted-subset donors had higher generation probabilities. Sampling was restricted to blood, and TCR repertoires in tissue are likely to differ from TCR repertoires in blood.

Using the deep immunoSEQ assay, TCR CDR3 regions were amplified from genomic DNA by multiplex PCR. Extracted genomic DNA from each cell subset was distributed evenly across all wells of several immunoSEQ 96-well plates, and each plate was treated as a replicate. For sorted subsets, each replicate PCR was loaded with about 200 ng genomic DNA, equivalent to about 30,000 T cell genomes. The purified libraries were quantified using a Qubit 3.0 fluorometer, sized with a Bioanalyzer 2100, and then quantified again using the KAPA Library Quantification kit. Each immunoSEQ 96-well plate was sequenced on its own single-read 150-cycle Illumina NextSeq 550 flow cell. The published analysis was carried out like this. Because the immunoSEQ output held only junctional sequences and lacked quality scores, the filtering could not match the filtering applied to full-length reads. Sequences were annotated with PyIR, a Python wrapper for IgBLAST v1.9, using IMGT germline references to assign V/J genes and CDR3. Reads were filtered out if the reads had weak V/J assignments (E-value above 1e-6), no CDR3, stop codons, out-of-frame junctions, or ambiguous translated residues. V3J clonotypes were defined as sequences sharing an identical inferred V gene, J gene, and CDR3 amino acid sequence. To compute the percentage overlap between repertoires, the number of shared unique clonotypes was divided by the size of the smaller repertoire. Three approaches were used to assess repertoire richness: RTK rarefaction, the Chao1 estimator, and Recon v2.1 estimates of unobserved clonotypes. Generation probabilities were computed with OLGA for all TCRbeta clonotypes obtained by the gDNA method from four donors. Drawn from immuneACCESS, this table holds only the in-frame rearrangements with V and J called that TCRdb kept. Clones are partly lost; checked studies trace under half to an unresolved V gene and leave the rest unexplained. V and J calls and clone size come straight from that table; D and trimming were deduced from the DNA. The sample data list roughly 76,000 clones, and about 64% of these were observed just once. Clones ranked in the top ten supply around 50% of the sample.

Healthy HIV-negative adults with no recently reported acute infections or vaccinations were included as donors. Every donor was a Caucasian adult living in Nashville, Tennessee, USA. CD8 memory samples consisted of magnetically selected CD45RO+ cells combined with CCR7-negative CD45RA+ effector memory (TemRA) cells. After blood collection by leukapheresis, PBMCs were isolated using Ficoll-Histopaque density gradient centrifugation and then cryopreserved in the vapor phase of liquid nitrogen. Analytical flow cytometry was used to check the purity and quantity of each magnetically sorted T cell population. Genomic DNA was isolated from every sorted fraction and measured by UV absorbance on a Nanodrop 2000c.

This receptor was identified in a man aged 25 to 40 in good health. The receptor chain draws on TRBV29-1 and TRBJ2-3; TRBD2 lines up with 7 middle nucleotides. The sequenced sample consisted of memory CD8+ T cells sorted from blood. According to the study, the label for this sample's cell subset or site signals: CD45RO+ cells pooled with CCR7-negative TemRA cells. The CDR3 here reads CSVEASGDTDTQYF. The nucleotide sequence is TGCAGCGTTGAAGCTAGCGGTGACACAGATACGCAGTATTTT.